This is a list of T cell receptor beta chains from one sample in a study of beta chain features in type 1 diabetes. The method was immunoSEQ multiplex PCR; TCRdb's version includes in-frame clones alone and lacks a portion of them. The sample includes almost 350,000 clones, around 8% of them seen just once. The sequenced sample was central memory CD4+ T cells from blood. The source is a woman aged 18 to 35 in good health. Both conserved end residues are part of each CDR3. D genes are given only for firm matches. Expanded clones get a size class; other rows say once, few or many, or leave the size out.

length | J | size | D | V | DNA | CDR3
16 | TRBJ1-1 | . | TRBD1 | TRBV7-2 | TGTGCCAGCAGCCCCACAGGGGGCCTTCGTGGCACTGAAGCTTTCTTT | CASSPTGGLRGTEAFF
18 | TRBJ2-2 | few | TRBD2 | TRBV19 | TGTGCCAGTAGTATAGATGCCCTTAGCGGGACGAACACCGGGGAGCTGTTTTTT | CASSIDALSGTNTGELFF
15 | TRBJ2-3 | . | TRBD2 | TRBV7-3 | TGTGCCAGCAGCCCCCGGACTAGTAGCACAGATACGCAGTATTTT | CASSPRTSSTDTQYF
15 | TRBJ2-7 | few | TRBD1 | TRBV19 | TGTGCCAGTAGGGATCGGGGACAGGGGTCCTACGAGCAGTACTTC | CASRDRGQGSYEQYF
14 | TRBJ2-4 | many | TRBD1 | TRBV5-4 | TGTGCCAGCAGCTTGGCTACAGGGGTGGACATTCAGTACTTC | CASSLATGVDIQYF
15 | TRBJ2-1 | . | TRBD1 | TRBV28 | TGTGCCAGCAACACCGGGACAGGGGAATACAATGAGCAGTTCTTC | CASNTGTGEYNEQFF
14 | TRBJ1-1 | many | . | TRBV23-1 | TGCGCCAGCAGTCTGCCAAGGGGGAACACTGAAGCTTTCTTT | CASSLPRGNTEAFF
14 | TRBJ2-5 | . | TRBD1 | TRBV5-8 | TGTGCCAGCAGCTACCAGACAGGGCTAGAGACCCAGTACTTC | CASSYQTGLETQYF
13 | TRBJ2-1 | few | . | TRBV27 | TGTGCCAGCAGTGGGGCGAATTACAATGAGCAGTTCTTC | CASSGANYNEQFF
14 | TRBJ2-3 | few | . | TRBV7-9 | TGTGCCAGCAGCCGGTCTAGCCCCACAGATACGCAGTATTTT | CASSRSSPTDTQYF
15 | TRBJ2-4 | few | . | TRBV19 | TGTGCCAGTAGTATCGACACATACGTCCAAAACATTCAGTACTTC | CASSIDTYVQNIQYF
14 | TRBJ2-1 | . | . | TRBV7-2 | TGTGCCAGCGTCCAATCGACAGGTTTCAATGAGCAGTTCTTC | CASVQSTGFNEQFF
11 | TRBJ2-4 | few | . | TRBV29-1 | TGCAGCGCTAGGACAGAACAAAATCAGTACTTC | CSARTEQNQYF
14 | TRBJ2-3 | . | . | TRBV9 | TGTGCCAGCAGTGTCCCGCCACCTACTTGGACGCAGTATTTT | CASSVPPPTWTQYF
14 | TRBJ2-7 | . | TRBD1 | TRBV28 | TGTGCCAGCCTTTGGACAGGGCGCTCCTACGAGCAGTACTTC | CASLWTGRSYEQYF
15 | TRBJ2-1 | few | . | TRBV5-6 | TGTGCCAGCAGCCCCCTCCAAATAGCGGACTCCGAGCAGTTCTTC | CASSPLQIADSEQFF
14 | TRBJ2-3 | few | TRBD2 | TRBV6-1 | TGTGCCAGCAGTGTATTCGCGGGAGAAGGTACGCAGTATTTT | CASSVFAGEGTQYF
15 | TRBJ2-5 | . | . | TRBV7-2 | TGTGCCAGCAGCTTAGCCCCCGGCGGCCAAGAGACCCAGTACTTC | CASSLAPGGQETQYF
15 | TRBJ2-3 | . | . | TRBV7-2 | TGTGCCAGCAGCTCCGGACTATCCAACACAGATACGCAGTATTTT | CASSSGLSNTDTQYF
14 | TRBJ2-1 | many | TRBD2 | TRBV7-2 | TGTGCCAGTGCGGGGGCGGGAGGGCCGAAAGAGCAGTTCTTC | CASAGAGGPKEQFF
17 | TRBJ2-2 | many | TRBD1 | TRBV4-3 | TGCGCCAGCAGCCAAGGGATCAGGCAGGGGGCGCCCGGGGAGCTGTTTTTT | CASSQGIRQGAPGELFF
16 | TRBJ2-1 | . | . | TRBV15 | TGTGCCACCAGCAGAGGCCCCGGGACTGGCAACAATGAGCAGTTCTTC | CATSRGPGTGNNEQFF
11 | TRBJ2-2 | many | . | TRBV10-3 | TGTGCCATCAGCGGTAGCGGTGAGCTGTTTTTT | CAISGSGELFF
14 | TRBJ2-1 | few | TRBD2 | TRBV10-3 | TGTGCCATCAGTGGCTTAGCGGGAGGCAGTGAGCAGTTCTTC | CAISGLAGGSEQFF
14 | TRBJ1-4 | . | TRBD1 | TRBV4-3 | TGCGCCAGCAGCCCTGGACAGGGGGGAGAAAAACTGTTTTTT | CASSPGQGGEKLFF
16 | TRBJ2-7 | few | . | TRBV6-6 | TGTGCCAGCAGGGACTTTAGCGGCACCGGATACAACGAGCAGTACTTC | CASRDFSGTGYNEQYF
14 | TRBJ2-3 | . | . | TRBV6-6 | TGTGCCAGCAGTTCTACCTTTCGGGCAGATACGCAGTATTTT | CASSSTFRADTQYF
15 | TRBJ1-4 | few | . | TRBV5-1 | TGCGCCAGCAGCCTGAAGGGAATCTCTAATGAAAAACTGTTTTTT | CASSLKGISNEKLFF
14 | TRBJ2-5 | . | . | TRBV7-2 | TGTGCCAGCAGCTCATACCTGGAGAGGGAGACCCAGTACTTC | CASSSYLERETQYF
15 | TRBJ2-7 | . | TRBD1 | TRBV10-3 | TGTGCCATCAGTGATTCAACAGGGGTGAAGTACGAGCAGTACTTC | CAISDSTGVKYEQYF
16 | TRBJ2-1 | . | . | TRBV5-1 | TGCGCCAGCAGCTTGGGCCCCCTGGATTTGGTCAATGAGCAGTTCTTC | CASSLGPLDLVNEQFF
16 | TRBJ1-5 | many | TRBD1 | TRBV28 | TGTGCCAGCAGCCGAAACGGTGGGACAGTCACCCAGCCCCAGCATTTT | CASSRNGGTVTQPQHF
14 | TRBJ1-3 | few | . | TRBV9 | TGTGCCAGCAGCGACGAAAGCTCTGGAAACACCATATATTTT | CASSDESSGNTIYF
15 | TRBJ2-5 | . | . | TRBV11-2 | TGTGCCAGCAGCTTAGCGACGGGTGGTGGAGAGACCCAGTACTTC | CASSLATGGGETQYF
15 | TRBJ2-5 | . | . | TRBV2 | TGTGCCAGCAGCCAAGGGCAGGGGGGACAAGAGACCCAGTACTTC | CASSQGQGGQETQYF
14 | TRBJ2-7 | . | TRBD1 | TRBV11-1 | TGTGCCAGCAGTATTACAGGGGGATCCTACGAGCAGTACTTC | CASSITGGSYEQYF
15 | TRBJ2-7 | few | TRBD2 | TRBV7-2 | TGTGCCAGCAGCTTACCGCTAGCGGGAGGGCCCGAGCAGTACTTC | CASSLPLAGGPEQYF
14 | TRBJ1-2 | few | . | TRBV9 | TGTGCCAGCAGCGTAGACTCTTGGGGTCCTGGCTACACCTTC | CASSVDSWGPGYTF
16 | TRBJ2-1 | few | . | TRBV5-6 | TGTGCCAGCATCAATAACCGGGACTCCGCCTACAATGAGCAGTTCTTC | CASINNRDSAYNEQFF
16 | TRBJ2-1 | few | TRBD2 | TRBV7-2 | TGTGCCAGCAGCTCCCCCGGGACTAGCGGGAGGGGTGAGCAGTTCTTC | CASSSPGTSGRGEQFF
14 | TRBJ2-1 | few | . | TRBV5-4 | TGTGCCAGCAGCTTGGTTTTCCCCTCGAATGAGCAGTTCTTC | CASSLVFPSNEQFF
15 | TRBJ2-1 | many | . | TRBV7-3 | TGTGCCAGCAGCTTGTGGGCTGGAGTTGGGGTTGAGCAGTTCTTC | CASSLWAGVGVEQFF
13 | TRBJ1-2 | . | TRBD1 | TRBV6-5 | TGTGCCAGCAGAAGGACAGGGAACTATGGCTACACCTTC | CASRRTGNYGYTF
13 | TRBJ2-5 | . | . | TRBV6-5 | TGTGCCAGCAGACAGGGTTTGGGAGAGACCCAGTACTTC | CASRQGLGETQYF
13 | TRBJ2-1 | . | . | TRBV2 | TGTGCCAGCAGTGCCGGAGACCGACTCGGGCAGTTCTTC | CASSAGDRLGQFF
18 | TRBJ2-3 | few | . | TRBV11-2 | TGTGCCAGCAGTTACAATACCGGGGGCAGGGGATTTACAGATACGCAGTATTTT | CASSYNTGGRGFTDTQYF
14 | TRBJ1-1 | many | . | TRBV5-1 | TGCGCCAGCAGCTTAAATTCAGGTCTCGTTGAAGCTTTCTTT | CASSLNSGLVEAFF
13 | TRBJ2-2 | few | TRBD1 | TRBV6-6 | TGTTGCACCGGGACAGGGGACACCGGGGAGCTGTTTTTT | CCTGTGDTGELFF
15 | TRBJ2-1 | few | . | TRBV5-4 | TGTGCCAGCAGCTATGACCAGAGCTCCTACAATGAGCAGTTCTTC | CASSYDQSSYNEQFF
15 | TRBJ2-7 | few | . | TRBV4-3 | TGCGCCAGCAGCCTGGATACCCTTCGGATCTACGAGCAGTACTTC | CASSLDTLRIYEQYF
13 | TRBJ2-7 | . | . | TRBV28 | TGTGCCAGCAGTTTACCACAGGGTTACGAGCAGTACTTC | CASSLPQGYEQYF
15 | TRBJ2-7 | . | TRBD1 | TRBV4-2 | TGTGCCAGCAGCCAAGTGGGACAGGGGTCCTACGAGCAGTACTTC | CASSQVGQGSYEQYF
14 | TRBJ2-1 | . | . | TRBV29-1 | TGCAGCGCTTTCCGGGACACCTCTAAAAATGAGCAGTTCTTC | CSAFRDTSKNEQFF
12 | TRBJ2-5 | . | . | TRBV4-2 | TGTGCCAGCAGCTCATCCAGGGAGACCCAGTACTTC | CASSSSRETQYF
11 | TRBJ2-5 | many | . | TRBV2 | TGTGCCAGCAGTGACGAGATGGCCCAGTACTTC | CASSDEMAQYF